Shown below are 27 T cell receptor beta chains from a single sample sequenced in a study of blood T cell repertoires in COVID-19. Sequencing was performed with immunoSEQ multiplex PCR; in TCRdb, only in-frame clones are kept and a portion is missing. The profile shows 200,000 to 300,000 clones, approximately 88% of them singletons. Input material: peripheral blood. The receptor set was obtained from a human donor in a cohort sampled during active COVID-19.

The chain joins TRBV6-5 to TRBJ2-7, with TRBD2 matching 8 bases. With V trimmed by 6 bases and J by 1 base, 5 bases remained unmatched. The length of the CDR3 is 14 residues. CDR1 and CDR2 (germline): MNHEY, SVGAGI. DNA of the CDR3: TGTGCCAGCAGACCGGGACTAGAATCCTACGAGCAGTACTTC. This codes for CASRPGLESYEQYF.

The chain has TRBV7-3 and TRBJ2-3; the D gene is possibly TRBD1 (7 bases). This CDR3 is built from 16 residues. Looked up from germline, CDR1 is SGHTA and CDR2 is FQGTGA. V was clipped by 8 bases and J by 2 bases, with 20 bases between them. The CDR3 nucleotides read TGTGCCAGCGGAATGGGAGGAGGGGGCCCCACAGATACGCAGTATTTT. Amino acid sequence: CASGMGGGGPTDTQYF.

The CDR3 sequence is CASSLEQGLGYTF. In nucleotides, the CDR3 is TGCGCCAGCAGCCTGGAACAGGGGTTGGGCTACACCTTC. This chain links TRBV5-1 with TRBJ1-2, with TRBD1 identical over 7 bases. Per the germline V gene, CDR1 is SGHRS and CDR2 is YFSETQ. This CDR3 has 13 amino acids. J gave up 8 bases and V 4 bases, and 8 bases lay outside the gene matches.

The CDR3 nucleotides are TGTGCCAGCAGCCAACAGACTGCAACTAATGAAAAACTGTTTTTT. Translation: CASSQQTATNEKLFF. V gene TRBV16 combines with J gene TRBJ1-4; D remains unclear. The CDR3 covers 15 residues. CDR1 is KGHSY, CDR2 FQNENV, per germline. The germline V and J ends were trimmed by 2 bases and 0 bases, with 7 bases remaining between them.

The chain couples TRBV7-9 to TRBJ2-3; D is undetermined. Trimming cost V 5 bases and J 2 bases, with 11 bases left between them. Germline loops: CDR1 SEHNR, CDR2 FQNEAQ (reference sequence). This CDR3 has 14 amino acids. This chain's CDR3 is CASSPPSHTDTQYF. DNA for the CDR3: TGTGCCAGCAGCCCCCCCAGTCACACAGATACGCAGTATTTT.

The V gene is TRBV4-2, the J gene TRBJ1-4; 10 bases match TRBD1. CDR3 size: 18 residues. V was clipped by 0 bases and J by 2 bases; unmatched bases: 6. From germline, CDR1 is LGHNA and CDR2 YNFKEQ. The chain's CDR3 is CASSQDLGQGMTNEKLFF. The CDR3 nucleotides are TGTGCCAGCAGCCAAGATTTGGGACAGGGGATGACTAATGAAAAACTGTTTTTT.

The chain uses TRBV5-1 and TRBJ2-3; possible D gene TRBD1, 7 bases. Germline V CDR1 and CDR2: SGHRS, YFSETQ. Trimming took 0 bases from V and 0 from J, leaving 8 bases between them. The CDR3 extends over 15 amino acids. In DNA, the CDR3 is TGCGCCAGCAGCTTGGCAGGGGGGAGCACAGATACGCAGTATTTT. Its translation: CASSLAGGSTDTQYF. Based on the CDR3 plus reference TRBV5-1 and TRBJ2-3, the full variable domain is KAGVTQTPRYLIKTRGQQVTLSCSPISGHRSVSWYQQTPGQGLQFLFEYFSETQRNKGNFPGRFSGRQFSNSRSEMNVSTLELGDSALYLCASSLAGGSTDTQYFGPGTRLTVL.

The chain is built from TRBV4-1 and TRBJ2-7; 7 positions match TRBD1. The V gene end was trimmed by 4 bases and the J gene end by 3 bases; junction bases not matched to a gene: 9. This CDR3 is 15 amino acids long. CDR1 is MGHRA, CDR2 YSYEKL, per germline. The CDR3 is CASSLTTGNLYEQYF. The CDR3 DNA follows: TGCGCCAGCAGCCTCACGACAGGGAATCTCTACGAGCAGTACTTC.

The chain joins TRBV5-4 to TRBJ2-1, with a weak D call TRBD2 (5 bases). Germline CDR1 reads SGHNT; CDR2 reads YYREEE (reference sequence). This CDR3 comprises 13 residues. V was trimmed by 6 bases and J by 10 bases, leaving 17 bases between them. Written as DNA, the CDR3 is TGTGCCAGCACCCCACGGGGAGACGGAGAGCAGTTCTTC. Amino acid sequence: CASTPRGDGEQFF.

This chain uses TRBV7-2 with TRBJ1-1; D unresolved. Germline assignment: CDR1 SGHTA and CDR2 FQGNSA. CDR3 length equals 11 residues. Trimming removed 6 bases at V and 7 bases at J, with 9 bases between. Here the CDR3 reads CASRSGVEAFF. The CDR3 DNA is TGTGCCAGCAGGTCAGGCGTTGAAGCTTTCTTT. Full variable domain (remainder filled in from reference TRBV7-2 and TRBJ1-1): GAGVSQSPSNKVTEKGKDVELRCDPISGHTALYWYRQSLGQGLEFLIYFQGNSAPDKSGLPSDRFSAERTGGSVSTLTIQRTQQEDSAVYLCASRSGVEAFFGQGTRLTVV.

Here the CDR3 reads CASSLIGGNTEAFF. The CDR3 DNA reads as TGTGCCAGCAGCTTGATTGGAGGGAACACTGAAGCTTTCTTT. V usage is TRBV5-4 and J usage is TRBJ1-1; D is uncertain. From germline, CDR1 is SGHNT and CDR2 YYREEE (reference sequence). The CDR3 contains 14 residues. V was clipped by 1 base and J by 1 base, with 8 bases between them.

The chain carries TRBV12-5 and TRBJ2-7; TRBD2 is a possible D gene (6 bases). Per germline, CDR1 LGHNT and CDR2 FRNRAP. The length of the CDR3 is 15 residues. Trimming pared 4 bases from V and 1 base from J, leaving 14 bases between. The CDR3 sequence is CASGSPGEGSYEQYF. CDR3 DNA sequence: TGTGCTAGTGGTTCACCGGGAGAGGGTTCCTACGAGCAGTACTTC.

The table lists this clone with a few counts. The gene calls are TRBV27 and TRBJ2-5; 7 positions agree with TRBD1. Per germline, CDR1 MNHEY and CDR2 SMNVEV (reference sequence). The CDR3 covers 14 residues. Losses at the gene ends were 4 bases for V and 4 bases for J; bases not matched to a gene: 6. CDR3 in amino acids: CASSSRGPGETQYF. The CDR3 nucleotides are TGTGCCAGCAGTTCTAGGGGGCCAGGAGAGACCCAGTACTTC.

The chain combines TRBV7-9 with TRBJ2-7, with a possible D match to TRBD1 (5 bases). The CDR3 covers 17 residues. V was trimmed by 4 bases and J by 6 bases, leaving 25 bases between them. The germline V gene encodes CDR1 SEHNR and CDR2 FQNEAQ (reference sequence). The CDR3 is CASSSEAQGVISIEQYF. CDR3 nucleotide sequence: TGTGCCAGCAGCTCCGAGGCCCAAGGGGTAATATCGATCGAGCAGTACTTC.

The chain couples TRBV19 to TRBJ2-7; 7 bases line up with TRBD1. Losses at the gene ends were 1 base for V and 3 bases for J; bases not matched to a gene: 3. The CDR3 runs 14 residues. Germline loops: CDR1 LNHDA, CDR2 SQIVND (reference sequence). In nucleotides, the CDR3 is TGTGCCAGTAGTATAGGATCAGGGGGCTACGAGCAGTACTTC. Amino acid sequence: CASSIGSGGYEQYF.

The chain couples TRBV6-1 to TRBJ2-7; D is ambiguous. V lost 3 bases and J lost 0, with 9 bases in between. The V gene's germline CDR1 is MNHNS and CDR2 SASEGT. The CDR3 runs 14 residues. Written as DNA, the CDR3 is TGTGCCAGCAGTGAGGTGCGGAACTCCTACGAGCAGTACTTC. Translation gives CASSEVRNSYEQYF.

The chain uses TRBV24-1 and TRBJ1-3; D is possibly TRBD1 (6 bases). The CDR3 extends over 16 amino acids. In germline, CDR1 is KGHDR, CDR2 SFDVKD. The ends were cut back, 9 bases at V and 2 bases at J, with 19 bases in the middle. The CDR3 loop reads CATLRRQGSAGNTIYF. CDR3 nucleotide sequence: TGTGCCACCCTCCGGAGGCAGGGGTCGGCTGGAAACACCATATATTTT.

The CDR3 DNA reads TGTGCCTGGACCTACCAGGGGGCGGGTGAAGCTTTCTTT. Encoded protein: CAWTYQGAGEAFF. The chain uses TRBV30 and TRBJ1-1, with TRBD1 matching over 8 bases. The J segment lost 7 bases and the V segment lost 4 bases, leaving 8 bases of the junction unmatched. The CDR3 covers 13 residues. Per the germline V gene, CDR1 is GTSNPN and CDR2 is SVGIG (reference sequence).

This rearrangement joins TRBV10-3 to TRBJ2-1; 13 nucleotides match TRBD2. The CDR3 has 14 amino acids. CDR1 and CDR2 from the germline V gene are ENHRY and SYGVKD. The V segment lost 10 bases and the J segment 8 bases; nucleotides outside the gene matches: 8. CDR3 amino acids: CATRTSGRVDEQFF. In DNA, the CDR3 is TGTGCCACCCGGACTAGCGGGAGAGTCGATGAGCAGTTCTTC.

CDR3 in DNA: TGTGCCTGGAGTGTATCAGGAATCGGTCCACCCCTCCACTTT. Translating it yields CAWSVSGIGPPLHF. This chain connects TRBV30 to TRBJ1-6; D remains unclear. The V end lost 0 bases, the J end lost 11 bases, and 14 bases lay between the germline ends. The CDR3 sequence is 14 residues long. Germline-derived CDR1 and CDR2 are GTSNPN and SVGIG (reference sequence).

The gene calls are TRBV2 and TRBJ2-1; the D gene is possibly TRBD1 (5 bases). V was pared by 2 bases and J by 1 base, with 12 bases between. The CDR3 covers 16 residues. The germline CDR1 and CDR2 sequences are SNHLY and FYNNEI. The CDR3 DNA follows: TGTGCCAGCAGTGAAACGGTGACAGAATCCTACAATGAGCAGTTCTTC. Translation gives CASSETVTESYNEQFF.

A single count supports this clone. The chain is built from TRBV6-5 and TRBJ2-1, with 7 bases lining up with TRBD2. With V trimmed by 0 bases and J by 13 bases, 9 bases remained unmatched. Germline lookup yields CDR1 MNHEY and CDR2 SVGAGI. The CDR3 has 14 amino acids. Written as DNA, the CDR3 is TGTGCCAGCAGTTACTCGACTGGCGCGGGAGAACAGTTCTTC. It yields the protein CASSYSTGAGEQFF.

The chain employs TRBV7-2 and TRBJ2-7; TRBD1 might be the D (6 bases). The CDR3 is 14 amino acids. Germline V CDR1 and CDR2: SGHTA, FQGNSA. V lost 1 base and J 9 bases, leaving 16 bases between the germline ends. The CDR3 nucleotides read TGTGCCAGCAGCTTAGATGTTTCTAGAGGGGGGCAGTACTTC. This sequence encodes CASSLDVSRGGQYF. Full variable domain (outside the CDR3, taken from reference TRBV7-2 and TRBJ2-7): GAGVSQSPSNKVTEKGKDVELRCDPISGHTALYWYRQSLGQGLEFLIYFQGNSAPDKSGLPSDRFSAERTGGSVSTLTIQRTQQEDSAVYLCASSLDVSRGGQYFGPGTRLTVT.

The chain has TRBV12-3 or TRBV12-4 and TRBJ2-7; 8 bases are a match to TRBD1. Trimming removed 6 bases from V and 3 bases from J; junction bases left unmatched: 4. This CDR3 is built from 13 residues. CDR3 sequence: CASSDRGFYEQYF. As DNA, the CDR3 is TGTGCCAGCAGCGACAGGGGTTTCTACGAGCAGTACTTC.

The chain couples TRBV4-2 to TRBJ2-1; D perhaps matches TRBD2 (6 bases). CDR1 is LGHNA, CDR2 YNFKEQ, per germline. Trimming shortened V by 1 base and J by 8 bases, and 15 bases separated the two germline ends. The CDR3 consists of 15 residues. CDR3 sequence: CASSQGGEVSDEQFF. DNA of the CDR3: TGTGCCAGCAGCCAAGGGGGGGAGGTCTCGGATGAGCAGTTCTTC.

Here the CDR3 reads CASSWTGDTEAFF. The CDR3 DNA reads TGCGCCAGCAGCTGGACAGGGGACACTGAAGCTTTCTTT. V gene TRBV5-1 combines with J gene TRBJ1-1, with TRBD1 identical over 9 bases. CDR1 SGHRS and CDR2 YFSETQ come from the germline V gene. The CDR3 runs 13 residues. After removal of 3 bases from V and 3 bases from J, the junction contained 0 bases not matched to a gene.

The CDR3 nucleotides are TGTGCCAGCAATAGGCAGACAGGGTACTACGAGCAGTACTTC. As protein: CASNRQTGYYEQYF. This chain uses TRBV2 with TRBJ2-7; 7 bases align to TRBD1. The germline CDR1 and CDR2 sequences are SNHLY and FYNNEI. V trimming: 7 bases; J trimming: 3 bases; junction bases outside the gene matches: 9. The CDR3 is 14 amino acids.